These 27 T cell receptor beta chains came from one sample sequenced in a study of CD8+ T cells in alopecia areata. Treatment meaning: oral pan-JAK inhibitor, 5-10 mg twice daily. cDNA serving as the sequencing template came from extracted, reverse transcribed RNA. Clones were read by immunoSEQ multiplex PCR, and TCRdb kept only the in-frame ones, dropping some. The table lists roughly 250,000 clones, 60% of them singletons. The material sequenced was CD4+ T cells sorted from blood, taken around week 53, from a patient treated with tofacitinib. The receptors come from a human donor with alopecia areata.

This chain links TRBV7-9 with TRBJ2-1; D is ambiguous. Looked up from germline, CDR1 is SEHNR and CDR2 is FQNEAQ (reference sequence). Trimming took 8 bases from V and 10 from J, leaving 12 bases between them. CDR3 size: 11 residues. In DNA form, the CDR3 reads TGTGCCAGCGCCCCTAACGTAGAGCAGTTCTTC. It codes for CASAPNVEQFF. Full variable domain (outside the CDR3, taken from reference TRBV7-9 and TRBJ2-1): DTGVSQNPRHKITKRGQNVTFRCDPISEHNRLYWYRQTLGQGPEFLTYFQNEAQLEKSRLLSDRFSAERPKGSFSTLEIQRTEQGDSAMYLCASAPNVEQFFGPGTRLTVL.

This sequence joins TRBV5-4 and TRBJ2-6, with 8 nucleotides matching TRBD1. Germline-derived CDR1 and CDR2 are SGHNT and YYREEE (reference sequence). Trimming took 3 bases from V and 0 from J; bases not matched to a gene: 8. The CDR3 has 18 residues. The CDR3 bases are TGTGCCAGCAGCTCAAACCGGGACAGGACCTCTGGGGCCAACGTCCTGACTTTC. This gives the protein CASSSNRDRTSGANVLTF.

Points on this clone: Within the sample, other DNA sequences also encode this same CDR3. The chain couples TRBV30 to TRBJ2-1; D not resolved. The CDR3 is 12 residues long. The germline V gene has CDR1 GTSNPN and CDR2 SVGIG (reference sequence). With 5 bases removed from V and 1 base from J, the gap between germline ends came to 6 bases. CDR3 in amino acids: CAWSLSYNEQFF. The CDR3 nucleotides are TGTGCCTGGTCCCTTTCCTACAATGAGCAGTTCTTC. The full variable domain, rest sourced from reference TRBV30 and TRBJ2-1, is SQTIHQWPATLVQPVGSPLSLECTVEGTSNPNLYWYRQAAGRGLQLLFYSVGIGQISSEVPQNLSASRPQDRQFILSSKKLLLSDSGFYLCAWSLSYNEQFFGPGTRLTVL.

The rearrangement links TRBV25-1 to TRBJ1-2; D unresolved. Per the germline V gene, CDR1 is MGHDK and CDR2 is SYGVNS. This CDR3 contains 13 residues. V was shortened by 3 bases and J by 1 base, with 6 bases between the two germline ends. This chain's CDR3 is CASSETINYGYTF. CDR3 DNA sequence: TGTGCCAGCAGTGAGACAATTAACTATGGCTACACCTTC.

The chain links TRBV30 to TRBJ1-1; D is perhaps TRBD1 (6 bases). This CDR3 spans 16 amino acids. In germline, CDR1 is GTSNPN, CDR2 SVGIG (reference sequence). V was clipped by 3 bases and J by 1 base, with 18 bases between them. The CDR3 sequence is CAWRKTIGRGNTEAFF. In DNA, the CDR3 is TGTGCCTGGAGGAAGACTATCGGCAGGGGGAACACTGAAGCTTTCTTT.

Points on this clone: The same CDR3 also results from other DNA sequences found in this sample. The chain employs TRBV7-9 and TRBJ1-1; 9 nucleotides align to TRBD1. V shed 5 bases and J 3 bases; nucleotides not matched to a gene: 4. This CDR3 has 14 residues. Germline-derived CDR1 and CDR2 are SEHNR and FQNEAQ (reference sequence). This chain's CDR3 is CASSLRQGDTEAFF. CDR3 coding DNA: TGTGCCAGCAGCCTGCGACAGGGGGACACTGAAGCTTTCTTT.

The V call is TRBV2, the J call TRBJ2-3, with TRBD2 matching over 7 bases. Trimming cost V 6 bases and J 3 bases; bases outside gene matches: 9. Germline CDR1 and CDR2: SNHLY and FYNNEI. The CDR3 is 15 amino acids. The DNA for the CDR3 is TGTGCCAGCAGAAGCGATGATAGCGGGACAGATACGCAGTATTTT. Amino acid sequence: CASRSDDSGTDTQYF.

This chain joins TRBV7-8 and TRBJ2-7; no clear D gene. The ends were cut back, 2 bases at V and 3 bases at J, with 14 bases in the middle. CDR1 and CDR2 (germline): SGHVS, FQNEAQ. There are 15 residues in the CDR3. CDR3 DNA sequence: TGTGCCAGCAGCTTAAGACGAGGTCTCAGCTACGAGCAGTACTTC. Translation gives CASSLRRGLSYEQYF.

V is TRBV7-2 and J is TRBJ2-5; TRBD1 agrees at 9 bases. Germline V gene sequence: CDR1 SGHTA, CDR2 FQGNSA. The CDR3 consists of 15 residues. V lost 5 bases and J lost 5; bases outside the gene matches: 9. CDR3 region: CASSPKDRGWETQYF. Written as DNA, the CDR3 is TGTGCCAGCAGCCCCAAGGACAGGGGTTGGGAGACCCAGTACTTC.

The J gene is TRBJ1-2, the V gene TRBV5-6; D is ambiguous. Trimming removed 2 bases at V and 3 bases at J, with 17 bases between. The germline gives CDR1 SGHDT, CDR2 YYEEEE. The CDR3 totals 16 residues. The CDR3 loop reads CASSFRYARVDYGYTF. The CDR3 DNA reads TGTGCCAGCAGCTTTCGGTACGCGAGGGTTGACTATGGCTACACCTTC.

The chain has TRBV6-1 and TRBJ2-5; either TRBD1 or TRBD2 may fit D (5 bases each). Germline assignment: CDR1 MNHNS and CDR2 SASEGT. The length of the CDR3 is 15 residues. V was trimmed by 0 bases and J by 5 bases, leaving 13 bases between them. Here the CDR3 reads CASSEAWDPRETQYF. DNA for the CDR3: TGTGCCAGCAGTGAAGCCTGGGACCCACGGGAGACCCAGTACTTC.

The chain employs TRBV11-2 and TRBJ2-5; 8 nucleotides align to TRBD1. The CDR3 consists of 16 residues. CDR1 is SGHAT, CDR2 FQNNGV, per germline. V was pared by 8 bases and J by 6 bases, with 17 bases of the junction left unmatched. The CDR3 DNA reads TGTGCCAGCGTATCCCGGCGGGCAGGGGGCGTGAAGACCCAGTACTTC. Encoded protein: CASVSRRAGGVKTQYF.

The CDR3 DNA reads TGCGCCAGCAGCTCCGGACAGCCTTGGGATGAGCAGTTCTTC. This translates into CASSSGQPWDEQFF. The gene calls are TRBV5-1 and TRBJ2-1; D is perhaps TRBD1 (6 bases). The V end lost 3 bases, the J end lost 8 bases, and 15 bases lay between the germline ends. In germline, CDR1 is SGHRS, CDR2 YFSETQ. The CDR3 length is 14 residues.

The gene calls are TRBV25-1 and TRBJ2-7; 10 nucleotides match TRBD1. The CDR3 contains 15 residues. Unmatched junction bases numbered 6, after V lost 2 bases and J lost 5 bases. Germline CDR1 and CDR2: MGHDK and SYGVNS. The CDR3, as DNA: TGTGCCAGCAGTGAACTGACAGGGGGCCCGGACGAGCAGTACTTC. It encodes CASSELTGGPDEQYF.

This sequence joins TRBV30 and TRBJ1-2; a possible D gene is TRBD1 (6 bases). The CDR3 spans 12 residues. Germline CDR1 reads GTSNPN; CDR2 reads SVGIG (reference sequence). Deletions cut 5 bases from V and 4 bases from J, with 11 bases between. The CDR3 sequence: CAWRPDSYGYTF. Here the CDR3 DNA reads TGTGCCTGGCGACCGGACAGCTATGGCTACACCTTC.

V usage is TRBV28 and J usage is TRBJ2-5, with TRBD2 matching 11 bases. The CDR3 runs 15 residues. CDR1 and CDR2 (germline): MDHEN, SYDVKM. V trimming: 3 bases; J trimming: 5 bases; junction bases outside the gene matches: 5. CDR3 bases: TGTGCCAGCAGTTTTCCTAGCGGGGGGCCCGAGACCCAGTACTTC. It encodes CASSFPSGGPETQYF.

The chain has TRBV6-5 and TRBJ2-7, with D possibly TRBD2 on 5 matching bases. The CDR3 runs to 14 residues. Germline CDR1 reads MNHEY; CDR2 reads SVGAGI. Trimming pared 6 bases from V and 0 bases from J, leaving 12 bases between. DNA of the CDR3: TGTGCCAGCAGCCCCCGGGGAAGCTCCTACGAGCAGTACTTC. Protein: CASSPRGSSYEQYF.

The chain uses TRBV30 and TRBJ1-1; D unresolved. The V gene lost 5 bases and the J gene lost 4 bases, with 8 bases spanning the gap. Germline V lookup: CDR1 GTSNPN, CDR2 SVGIG (reference sequence). The CDR3 has 11 amino acids. CDR3 amino acids: CAWGRITEAFF. In DNA, the CDR3 is TGTGCCTGGGGGAGGATCACTGAAGCTTTCTTT.

This clone was observed once. This rearrangement joins TRBV2 to TRBJ2-2; no reliable D call. Trimming took off 8 bases at V and 8 bases at J, with 12 bases between the two ends. Germline CDR1 reads SNHLY; CDR2 reads FYNNEI. The CDR3 contains 12 residues. The CDR3 sequence: CASHGRTGELFF. The CDR3 DNA reads TGTGCCAGCCACGGCAGGACGGGGGAGCTGTTTTTT.

V and J are TRBV5-4 and TRBJ2-5; D is uncertain. Germline values: CDR1 SGHNT, CDR2 YYREEE (reference sequence). This CDR3 is 14 amino acids long. V was clipped by 1 base and J by 4 bases, with 11 bases between them. Here the CDR3 reads CASSLPDGPETQYF. The CDR3 coding sequence is TGTGCCAGCAGCTTGCCGGACGGACCAGAGACCCAGTACTTC.

The chain combines TRBV19 with TRBJ1-1, with a possible D match to TRBD1 (6 bases). The germline V and J ends were trimmed by 5 bases and 4 bases, with 20 bases remaining between them. Germline CDR1 reads LNHDA; CDR2 reads SQIVND (reference sequence). The CDR3 runs 16 residues. CDR3 region: CASSLQGVHDSTEAFF. For the CDR3, the DNA is TGTGCCAGTAGTTTACAGGGCGTTCACGATTCCACTGAAGCTTTCTTT. The full variable domain, in which reference TRBV19 and TRBJ1-1 provide the parts outside the CDR3, is DGGITQSPKYLFRKEGQNVTLSCEQNLNHDAMYWYRQDPGQGLRLIYYSQIVNDFQKGDIAEGYSVSREKKESFPLTVTSAQKNPTAFYLCASSLQGVHDSTEAFFGQGTRLTVV.

This clone was seen more than once but under ten times. The chain carries TRBV14 and TRBJ2-3; D remains unclear. The CDR3 is 12 amino acids. In germline, CDR1 is SGHDN, CDR2 FVKESK. V lost 3 bases to trimming and J lost 4 bases, with 5 bases between them. CDR3 protein: CASSHLPDTQYF. CDR3 sequence (DNA): TGTGCCAGCAGCCATCTCCCAGATACGCAGTATTTT.

The chain uses TRBV29-1 and TRBJ2-3, with D perhaps TRBD1 (6 bases). CDR1 SQVTM and CDR2 ANQGSEA come from the germline V gene. The CDR3 runs to 14 residues. Trimming shortened V by 4 bases and J by 6 bases, and 17 bases separated the two germline ends. The CDR3 region is CSVAQKVGADTQYF. The CDR3 nucleotides read TGCAGCGTTGCTCAAAAGGTGGGGGCCGATACGCAGTATTTT.

The genes are TRBV30 and TRBJ2-7; tentative D call: TRBD1 (6 bases). The CDR3 totals 16 residues. Looked up from germline, CDR1 is GTSNPN and CDR2 is SVGIG (reference sequence). V was clipped by 0 bases and J by 9 bases, with 24 bases between them. CDR3 sequence (DNA): TGTGCCTGGAGTGTAGGGACGGGTGGACAGTCCCTGTCGCAGTACTTC. Protein product: CAWSVGTGGQSLSQYF.

The chain combines TRBV6-5 with TRBJ2-7, with unresolved D. Germline V CDR1 and CDR2: MNHEY, SVGAGI. V lost 0 bases and J lost 0, with 3 bases in between. The CDR3 runs 13 residues. The CDR3 sequence: CASSYSTSYEQYF. CDR3 coding DNA: TGTGCCAGCAGTTACTCGACCTCCTACGAGCAGTACTTC.

CDR3 sequence reads: CSVVWGHEQYF. In DNA, the CDR3 is TGCAGCGTTGTATGGGGTCACGAGCAGTACTTC. This chain links TRBV29-1 with TRBJ2-7; D ambiguous. This CDR3 spans 11 amino acids. CDR1 and CDR2 (germline): SQVTM, ANQGSEA. Trimming took 4 bases from V and 5 from J, leaving 9 bases between them.

This rearrangement joins TRBV10-3 to TRBJ2-5, with D possibly being TRBD2 (6 bases). The ends were cut back, 8 bases at V and 3 bases at J, with 13 bases in the middle. The germline V gene encodes CDR1 ENHRY and CDR2 SYGVKD. This CDR3 has 13 amino acids. CDR3 nucleotides: TGTGCCATCGGGACGGGGGTGGAAGAGACCCAGTACTTC. It translates to CAIGTGVEETQYF.